This TCR beta chain was documented in a study of response to subunit inactivated influenza vaccine. TCRdb called the RT-PCR reads again in MiXCR, with one record for every CDR3 protein. Altogether about 650,000 distinct CDR3 sequences are present, around 15% being singletons, with the ten largest covering approximately 7.6%. Trimming cost V 3 bases and J 5 bases; bases outside gene matches: 13. CDR1 is LGHDT and CDR2 is YNNKEL in the germline V gene (reference sequence). The CDR3 has 18 residues. The chain employs TRBV3-1 and TRBJ2-1; 10 nucleotides align to TRBD2. The clonotype originates from a man aged 45-60 years who received an inactivated influenza vaccine. The starting material was PBMCs from blood, obtained approximately 15 days before vaccination. DNA for the CDR3: TGTGCCAGCAGCCATCTAGCGGGAGCGCAATTTCTTAACAATGAGCAGTTCTTC. Protein: CASSHLAGAQFLNNEQFF.